These T cell receptor beta chains were read from a single sample in a study of blood T cells in healthy people across ages. TCRdb recomputed calls from the 5' RACE reads with MiXCR, one row per CDR3 protein. The profile shows 600,000 or so distinct CDR3 sequences, over 20% of them singletons. The sequenced sample was blood. These TCRs come from a man in his 70s in good health. Each CDR3 is given with its conserved first and last residue. The D gene is left open where the match is weak. Not every row has a clone size; where given, it reads once, few, many or a size class.

D: -
V: TRBV20-1
size: many
J: TRBJ1-4
DNA: TGCAGTGCAAGCCCGCTGGGTGCAACTAATGAAAAACTGTTTTTT
CDR3: CSASPLGATNEKLFF

D: -
V: TRBV27
size: few
J: TRBJ2-5
DNA: TGTGCCAGCAGTTCATCTTTCCGGGAGACCCAGTACTTC
CDR3: CASSSSFRETQYF

D: -
V: TRBV29-1
size: few
J: TRBJ1-1
DNA: TGCAGCGTTGATCGTAGGGGGGGGATGAACACTGAAGCTTTCTTT
CDR3: CSVDRRGGMNTEAFF

D: -
V: TRBV7-3
size: few
J: TRBJ1-5
DNA: TGTGCCAGCAGCTTATCTTCTCGAGGCAATCAGCCCCAGCATTTT
CDR3: CASSLSSRGNQPQHF

D: -
V: TRBV12-3/TRBV12-4
size: -
J: TRBJ1-1
DNA: TGTGCCAGCAGTTTGGGCAGCGTCGGGGGTGAAGCTTTCTTT
CDR3: CASSLGSVGGEAFF

D: -
V: TRBV2
size: few
J: TRBJ2-1
DNA: TGTGCCAGCCGGGGGCTAGGCGGAACTGAGCAGTTCTTC
CDR3: CASRGLGGTEQFF

D: -
V: TRBV11-2
size: -
J: TRBJ2-4
DNA: TGTGCCAGCAGCGGAATAGCGGAGGGGACAAACATTCAGTACTTC
CDR3: CASSGIAEGTNIQYF

D: -
V: TRBV12-3/TRBV12-4
size: few
J: TRBJ2-1
DNA: TGTGCCAGCAGACCCAGCGGGAAAGGGGGTGAGCAGTTCTTC
CDR3: CASRPSGKGGEQFF

D: -
V: TRBV10-2
size: few
J: TRBJ2-3
DNA: TGCGCCAGCTTGCCAGCCTCAGGGAACACGCAGTATTTT
CDR3: CASLPASGNTQYF

D: -
V: TRBV6-9
size: few
J: TRBJ2-7
DNA: TGTGCCAGCAGCTCTTGTAGGACTGTCCCCTACGAGCAGTACTTC
CDR3: CASSSCRTVPYEQYF